This T cell receptor beta chain originates from a study of shared clonotypes between healthy human individuals. Sequenced by immunoSEQ multiplex PCR; TCRdb stores in-frame clones only, minus some. This sample has around 1,100,000 clones, with approximately 80% found just once. CDR1 and CDR2 (germline): SGHTA, FQGNSA. There are 14 residues in the CDR3. The trim removed 2 bases at V and 3 bases at J, leaving 2 bases unmatched. The receptor comes from a man younger than 30 in good health. Some clones in this sample may be carry-over from other donors' samples. This chain connects TRBV7-2 to TRBJ2-7; 9 bases map to TRBD2. Sequencing was carried out using memory CD4+ T cells from PBMCs. The subset was: CD45RA-negative fraction. CDR3 in amino acids: CASSLKAGGYEQYF. The CDR3 DNA reads TGTGCCAGCAGCTTAAAAGCGGGAGGCTACGAGCAGTACTTC.